This is a list of T cell receptor beta chains from one sample in a study of identical twins. A single record per CDR3 protein comes from TCRdb applying MiXCR to the 5' RACE reads. The sample lists some 630,000 distinct CDR3 sequences; under 8.5% were seen once. This sample also appeared in a second study, on yellow fever vaccine responses in identical twins.

Sequenced: PBMCs. These receptors were taken from a woman between 18 and 30 years old in good health. Both conserved end residues are part of each CDR3. Each record gives: D gene, CDR3 length, J gene, clone size, V gene, CDR3 DNA, CDR3 protein. D genes are given only for firm matches. Size tells how often a clone was seen (once, few, many) or the class of an expanded clone, and some rows leave it out.

D: .
length: 16
J: TRBJ1-5
size: few
V: TRBV4-1
DNA: TGCGCCAGCAGCCAAGATCACGGCTATAGCAATCAGCCCCAGCATTTT
CDR3: CASSQDHGYSNQPQHF

D: .
length: 15
J: TRBJ2-3
size: many
V: TRBV2
DNA: TGTGCCAGCAGTCTACTAGTAACAAGCACAGATACGCAGTATTTT
CDR3: CASSLLVTSTDTQYF

D: .
length: 14
J: TRBJ2-1
size: few
V: TRBV7-8
DNA: TGTGCCAGCAGCTTAGTGATCGAAGGGGATGAGCAGTTCTTC
CDR3: CASSLVIEGDEQFF

D: TRBD1
length: 14
J: TRBJ1-1
size: .
V: TRBV12-3/TRBV12-4
DNA: TGTGCCAGCAAAAAGGGGGCCGGGGATACTGAAGCTTTCTTT
CDR3: CASKKGAGDTEAFF

D: .
length: 14
J: TRBJ2-1
size: .
V: TRBV20-1
DNA: TGCAGTGCTAGTAGGGTCGAGCGAATCAATGAGCAGTTCTTC
CDR3: CSASRVERINEQFF

D: TRBD1
length: 14
J: TRBJ2-3
size: few
V: TRBV25-1
DNA: TGTGCCAGCAGTTGGGACAGTTCAGTAGATACGCAGTATTTT
CDR3: CASSWDSSVDTQYF

D: .
length: 12
J: TRBJ2-7
size: .
V: TRBV20-1
DNA: TGCAGTGCTAGCTGGACAGACTACGAGCAGTACTTC
CDR3: CSASWTDYEQYF

D: .
length: 10
J: TRBJ1-6
size: few
V: TRBV6-5
DNA: TGTGCCAGCGGAGGGGTCCCCCTCCACTTT
CDR3: CASGGVPLHF

D: .
length: 13
J: TRBJ2-1
size: few
V: TRBV24-1
DNA: TGTGCCACCAGGGGTAGCAGCCCGCATGAGCAGTTCTTC
CDR3: CATRGSSPHEQFF

D: .
length: 16
J: TRBJ1-1
size: few
V: TRBV6-1
DNA: TGTGCCAGCAACCTCGGAGGTCAGGGCCAAAACACTGAAGCTTTCTTT
CDR3: CASNLGGQGQNTEAFF

D: TRBD1
length: 18
J: TRBJ2-7
size: many
V: TRBV20-1
DNA: TGCAGTGCTAGTATCTCCGAAGGTGGGGACAGGGTCCCCTACGAGCAGTACTTC
CDR3: CSASISEGGDRVPYEQYF

D: TRBD2
length: 15
J: TRBJ2-7
size: many
V: TRBV5-1
DNA: TGCGCCAGCAGCTTGGCCGGTGGCGGGAGTTACGAGCAGTACTTC
CDR3: CASSLAGGGSYEQYF

D: .
length: 13
J: TRBJ1-6
size: few
V: TRBV3-1
DNA: TGTGCCAGCAGCCTCAGGGTATTCTCACCCCTCCACTTT
CDR3: CASSLRVFSPLHF

D: TRBD1
length: 15
J: TRBJ1-2
size: .
V: TRBV15
DNA: TGTGCCACCAGCAGTTGGACAGGGGTACTCTATGGCTACACCTTC
CDR3: CATSSWTGVLYGYTF

D: TRBD2
length: 22
J: TRBJ2-4
size: .
V: TRBV4-2
DNA: TGTGCCAGCAGCCCATTGCGGGAGGGCCGGAGGAATACGATATTAGCCAAAAACATTCAGTACTTC
CDR3: CASSPLREGRRNTILAKNIQYF

D: TRBD2
length: 16
J: TRBJ2-2
size: .
V: TRBV5-8
DNA: TGTGCCAGCATCATCTGGGGACTACCGAACACCGGGGAGCTGTTTTTT
CDR3: CASIIWGLPNTGELFF

D: TRBD2
length: 20
J: TRBJ2-1
size: many
V: TRBV6-8
DNA: TGTGCCAGCAGTAAGGGTTCGGTGGCGGGAGGGCCCTCCACCTACAATGAGCAGTTCTTC
CDR3: CASSKGSVAGGPSTYNEQFF

D: .
length: 13
J: TRBJ2-7
size: few
V: TRBV29-1
DNA: TGCAGCGTTGAAGGACAGGAGCGCTACGAGCAGTACTTC
CDR3: CSVEGQERYEQYF

D: .
length: 14
J: TRBJ1-6
size: few
V: TRBV9
DNA: TGTGCCAGCAGCGCGGACCGGAATAATTCACCCCTCCACTTT
CDR3: CASSADRNNSPLHF

D: .
length: 12
J: TRBJ2-1
size: many
V: TRBV2
DNA: TGTGCCAGCAGTGAAACCAACAATGAGCAGTTCTTC
CDR3: CASSETNNEQFF

D: TRBD2
length: 12
J: TRBJ2-3
size: many
V: TRBV5-6
DNA: TGTGCCAGCAGCCTCCTAGCGGGCGGGAAGTATTTT
CDR3: CASSLLAGGKYF

D: .
length: 11
J: TRBJ2-1
size: few
V: TRBV12-3/TRBV12-4
DNA: TGTGCCAGCACCGTCTTGGGTGAGCAGTTCTTC
CDR3: CASTVLGEQFF

D: TRBD2
length: 15
J: TRBJ2-5
size: many
V: TRBV6-1
DNA: TGTGCCAGCAGTGTGGGAGCGGGGGAGCAAGAGACCCAGTACTTC
CDR3: CASSVGAGEQETQYF

D: TRBD2
length: 17
J: TRBJ2-1
size: .
V: TRBV3-1
DNA: TGTGCCAGCAGCCGCGAAGCACTAGCGGGGGTGAACAATGAGCAGTTCTTC
CDR3: CASSREALAGVNNEQFF

D: TRBD2
length: 16
J: TRBJ2-2
size: many
V: TRBV7-8
DNA: TGTGCCAGCAGCTCGAGACAAGCGGGAGCTATCGGGGAGCTGTTTTTT
CDR3: CASSSRQAGAIGELFF

D: .
length: 13
J: TRBJ1-1
size: many
V: TRBV15
DNA: TGTGCCACCAGCAGGAATAGACAGGCCCCAGCTTTCTTT
CDR3: CATSRNRQAPAFF

D: TRBD2
length: 18
J: TRBJ2-6
size: many
V: TRBV27
DNA: TGTGCCAGCAGTTTATATCGGGGGGGGGGCGCTGGGGCCAACGTCCTGACTTTC
CDR3: CASSLYRGGGAGANVLTF

D: .
length: 16
J: TRBJ2-5
size: few
V: TRBV9
DNA: TGTGCCAGCAGCGTAGGTGGGGGGGGCCTGAGGGAGACCCAGTACTTC
CDR3: CASSVGGGGLRETQYF

D: .
length: 14
J: TRBJ1-5
size: many
V: TRBV10-3
DNA: TGTGCCACCTTGCAGGGCGAGGGCAATCAGCCCCAGCATTTT
CDR3: CATLQGEGNQPQHF

D: .
length: 14
J: TRBJ1-2
size: few
V: TRBV7-8
DNA: TGTGCCAGCAGCTTAAAGGGCAGGGAGTATGGCTACACCTTC
CDR3: CASSLKGREYGYTF

D: TRBD1
length: 18
J: TRBJ1-4
size: many
V: TRBV11-2
DNA: TGTGCCAGCAGCTTATTACCGGGACAGGCCTCAACTAATGAAAAACTGTTTTTT
CDR3: CASSLLPGQASTNEKLFF

D: .
length: 15
J: TRBJ2-1
size: .
V: TRBV20-1
DNA: TGCAGTGCTAGAGATCCTTTCGACTTCTACAATGAGCAGTTCTTC
CDR3: CSARDPFDFYNEQFF

D: .
length: 15
J: TRBJ2-2
size: .
V: TRBV11-1
DNA: TGTGCCAGCAGCTTGAGGGGCAATGGCACCGGGGAGCTGTTTTTT
CDR3: CASSLRGNGTGELFF

D: TRBD1
length: 15
J: TRBJ2-5
size: many
V: TRBV5-1
DNA: TGCGCCAGCAGCTCCGGACAGGCTATCCAAGAGACCCAGTACTTC
CDR3: CASSSGQAIQETQYF

D: TRBD2
length: 15
J: TRBJ2-1
size: many
V: TRBV12-3/TRBV12-4
DNA: TGTGCCAGCAGTTTTGAGAGACTAGCGGGAGCTGGGTGGTTCTTC
CDR3: CASSFERLAGAGWFF

D: TRBD1
length: 13
J: TRBJ1-2
size: many
V: TRBV5-1
DNA: TGCGCCAGCAGCCTCGGACAGGGGTTCGGCTACACCTTC
CDR3: CASSLGQGFGYTF

D: TRBD2
length: 17
J: TRBJ2-1
size: few
V: TRBV6-2/TRBV6-3
DNA: TGTGCCAGCAGCCTTAGAGCGGGAGAGAACCTCTACAATGAGCAGTTCTTC
CDR3: CASSLRAGENLYNEQFF

D: .
length: 15
J: TRBJ2-1
size: many
V: TRBV3-1
DNA: TGTGCCAGCAGCCGGACTGGGGTCCTATACAATGAGCAGTTCTTC
CDR3: CASSRTGVLYNEQFF

D: .
length: 13
J: TRBJ1-1
size: few
V: TRBV20-1
DNA: TGCAGTGCCCCCGAGGGGTGGAACACTGAAGCTTTCTTT
CDR3: CSAPEGWNTEAFF

D: .
length: 14
J: TRBJ2-5
size: many
V: TRBV7-9
DNA: TGTGCCAGCAGCCTTCGGACACTTCAAGAGACCCAGTACTTC
CDR3: CASSLRTLQETQYF

D: TRBD2
length: 14
J: TRBJ2-1
size: many
V: TRBV5-1
DNA: TGCGCCAGCAGCGAAGCGGGAGCTTCCAATGAGCAGTTCTTC
CDR3: CASSEAGASNEQFF

D: TRBD2
length: 16
J: TRBJ2-1
size: many
V: TRBV29-1
DNA: TGCAGCTGCCACACTAGCGGGGACTTCTCCTACAATGAGCAGTTCTTC
CDR3: CSCHTSGDFSYNEQFF

D: .
length: 16
J: TRBJ2-5
size: few
V: TRBV7-9
DNA: TGTGCCAGCAGCTCCAGTGGAGGGGGGTCCCAAGAGACCCAGTACTTC
CDR3: CASSSSGGGSQETQYF

D: TRBD1
length: 14
J: TRBJ1-5
size: few
V: TRBV5-5
DNA: TGTGCCAGCAGCCCGGGACAGGGCAATCAGCCCCAGCGTTTT
CDR3: CASSPGQGNQPQRF

D: .
length: 15
J: TRBJ2-1
size: few
V: TRBV15
DNA: TGTGCCACCAGCAGGGGACTCAGCTCCTACAATGAGCAGTTCTTC
CDR3: CATSRGLSSYNEQFF

D: .
length: 12
J: TRBJ1-2
size: .
V: TRBV29-1
DNA: TGCAGCGTCCAACAGGGACGAGAGGGCTACACCTTC
CDR3: CSVQQGREGYTF

D: TRBD2
length: 18
J: TRBJ2-1
size: many
V: TRBV29-1
DNA: TGCAGCGTCACTCTTCAACTAGCGGGAGCCCTTTCCTACAATGAGCAGTTCTTC
CDR3: CSVTLQLAGALSYNEQFF

D: .
length: 18
J: TRBJ2-5
size: few
V: TRBV3-1
DNA: TGTGCCAGCAGCCATCATGTCGACAGAGCTAAACTCCAAGAGACCCAGTACTTC
CDR3: CASSHHVDRAKLQETQYF

D: .
length: 13
J: TRBJ2-1
size: few
V: TRBV12-3/TRBV12-4
DNA: TGTGCCAGCAGTTTATTCCCTTCAAATGAGCAGTTCTTC
CDR3: CASSLFPSNEQFF

D: TRBD2
length: 15
J: TRBJ2-7
size: few
V: TRBV2
DNA: TGTGCCAGCAGCGCAACCCCGGGACTAGCTTACGAGCAGTACTTC
CDR3: CASSATPGLAYEQYF

D: .
length: 14
J: TRBJ1-1
size: .
V: TRBV6-5
DNA: TGTGCCAGCAGTTACTCAACAGGAGATCTAGGGGCTTTCTTT
CDR3: CASSYSTGDLGAFF

D: .
length: 15
J: TRBJ2-4
size: .
V: TRBV5-1
DNA: TGCGCCAGCAGAATAGACGGACAATACGGGGACATTCAGTACTTC
CDR3: CASRIDGQYGDIQYF

D: .
length: 15
J: TRBJ2-3
size: .
V: TRBV11-2
DNA: TGTGCCAGCAGCTCTCAGCCTACCGAAACAGATACGCAGTATTTT
CDR3: CASSSQPTETDTQYF

D: TRBD2
length: 15
J: TRBJ2-5
size: .
V: TRBV5-8
DNA: TGTGCCAGCAGCTACAGGACTAGCGGTCAAGAGACCCAGTACTTC
CDR3: CASSYRTSGQETQYF

D: TRBD2
length: 15
J: TRBJ2-3
size: few
V: TRBV28
DNA: TGTGCCAGCAGTGCTCTGCGGGAGGGCCCAGATACGCAGTATTTT
CDR3: CASSALREGPDTQYF

D: .
length: 16
J: TRBJ2-5
size: many
V: TRBV3-1
DNA: TGTGCCAGCAGCGGGTCCGGCGGGGGCCTAGGAGAGACCCAGTACTTC
CDR3: CASSGSGGGLGETQYF

D: .
length: 16
J: TRBJ2-1
size: many
V: TRBV10-3
DNA: TGTGCCATCAGCGGGCGGGGAACCCGGTCGGCCGATGAGCAGTTCTTC
CDR3: CAISGRGTRSADEQFF

D: .
length: 13
J: TRBJ2-1
size: many
V: TRBV20-1
DNA: TGCAGTGCTAAGGGGGGCAGCAACAATGAGCAGTTCTTC
CDR3: CSAKGGSNNEQFF

D: .
length: 16
J: TRBJ2-1
size: few
V: TRBV6-2/TRBV6-3
DNA: TGTGCCATCCCCCACGAGGCGGGGGCCTTCTACAATGAGCAGTTCTTC
CDR3: CAIPHEAGAFYNEQFF